In its sample, the clone carrying this T cell receptor (beta chain) was seen once. The target antigen is unknown. The source of the sample is a study of vaccination and CD4 T cells after COVID-19. Whole-study context: Stimuli were overlapping spike peptide pools of SARS-CoV-2 and three common cold coronaviruses (HCoV-NL63, HCoV-OC43, HCoV-229E).

The sample's treatment: roughly 11-day PBMC culture with coronavirus spike peptide pools or control peptides (ViraFEST assay). Sequence data for DNA of cultured CD4+ T cells were generated by the Oncomine TCR Beta short-read assay. Genomic DNA was drawn out of CD4+ T cells grown in culture. MiXCR, applied by TCRdb to the PCR reads, yields one record per CDR3 protein. This table holds about 10,000 distinct CDR3 sequences, 30% found once. Trimming took off 4 bases at V and 3 bases at J, with 9 bases between the two ends. This CDR3 spans 12 amino acids. CDR1 SQVTM and CDR2 ANQGSEA come from the germline V gene.

Sample: CD4+ T cells from blood, cultured in vitro, taken after SARS-CoV-2 vaccination. The J gene is TRBJ1-1, the V gene TRBV29-1; D call uncertain. The sequence came from a human donor who had recovered from COVID-19. CDR3 sequence: CSVVLGYTEAFF. DNA for the CDR3: TGCAGCGTTGTTTTGGGATACACTGAAGCTTTCTTT.